This is a list of T cell receptor beta chains from one sample in a study of cytomegalovirus exposure and HLA in healthy donors. Clones were sequenced by immunoSEQ multiplex PCR, and TCRdb holds only the in-frame ones, with some missing. The sample lists 60,000 to 85,000 clones, about 79% seen once, with approximately 19% in the top ten. The sequencing sample was made of PBMCs. The receptors shown here come from an older man in good health and CMV-seropositive. Each CDR3 is given with its conserved first and last residue. Each record gives: clone size, D gene, J gene, V gene, CDR3 DNA, CDR3 protein. D genes are given only for firm matches. A clone size is listed for some rows: how often the clone was seen (once, few, many), or a class if it is expanded.

clone_size: .; d_call: TRBD1; j_call: TRBJ2-5; v_call: TRBV12-5; cdr3_nt: TGTGCTAGTGGTTCCGGACAGGGGGCGCGGGAGACCCAGTACTTC; cdr3_aa: CASGSGQGARETQYF
clone_size: .; d_call: TRBD1; j_call: TRBJ2-7; v_call: TRBV7-9; cdr3_nt: TGTGCCAGCAGCCCCAACGAGTTGGACAGGGCCTACGAGCAGTACTTC; cdr3_aa: CASSPNELDRAYEQYF
clone_size: .; d_call: TRBD1; j_call: TRBJ2-7; v_call: TRBV19; cdr3_nt: TGTGCCGCAGGGACAGGCCAGTCCTACGAGCAGTACTTC; cdr3_aa: CAAGTGQSYEQYF
clone_size: .; d_call: .; j_call: TRBJ1-4; v_call: TRBV25-1; cdr3_nt: TGTGCCAGCATGGAGGGCACCGAGGAAAAACTGTTTTTT; cdr3_aa: CASMEGTEEKLFF
clone_size: .; d_call: .; j_call: TRBJ2-6; v_call: TRBV5-1; cdr3_nt: TGCGCCAGCAGCCCCCCTTCTGGGGCCAACGTCCTGACTTTC; cdr3_aa: CASSPPSGANVLTF
clone_size: .; d_call: TRBD2; j_call: TRBJ2-5; v_call: TRBV4-3; cdr3_nt: TGCGCCAGCAGCCCCGGGACTAGCGGGGACCAAGAGACCCAGTACTTC; cdr3_aa: CASSPGTSGDQETQYF
clone_size: .; d_call: TRBD2; j_call: TRBJ2-5; v_call: TRBV11-2; cdr3_nt: TGTGCCAGCAGCTTACCCCGCGGGACTAGCGGGAACCAAGAGACCCAGTACTTC; cdr3_aa: CASSLPRGTSGNQETQYF
clone_size: .; d_call: TRBD2; j_call: TRBJ2-3; v_call: TRBV6-4; cdr3_nt: TGTGCCAGCAGTGACCCGGGACTAGCGGCGATCACAGATACGCAGTATTTT; cdr3_aa: CASSDPGLAAITDTQYF
clone_size: .; d_call: .; j_call: TRBJ2-7; v_call: TRBV5-1; cdr3_nt: TGCGCCAGCAGCCCAGGGAACTCCATCTCAACAGACTTC; cdr3_aa: CASSPGNSISTDF
clone_size: .; d_call: .; j_call: TRBJ2-1; v_call: TRBV19; cdr3_nt: TGTGCCAGTTCCAGGGGGGCCAATGAGCAGTTCTTC; cdr3_aa: CASSRGANEQFF
clone_size: .; d_call: .; j_call: TRBJ1-2; v_call: TRBV4-3; cdr3_nt: TGCGCCAGCAGCCAAGGGTGGAGAGGGATCTATGGCTACACCTTC; cdr3_aa: CASSQGWRGIYGYTF
clone_size: .; d_call: TRBD2; j_call: TRBJ2-7; v_call: TRBV4-1; cdr3_nt: TGCGCCAGCAGCCAAGGGGGAGGGGCTAGACACGAACTCTCCTACGAGCAGTACTTC; cdr3_aa: CASSQGGGARHELSYEQYF
clone_size: .; d_call: TRBD2; j_call: TRBJ2-1; v_call: TRBV25-1; cdr3_nt: TGTGCCAGCAGTGGAGGGACTAGCCGGCGCAATGAGCAGTTCTTC; cdr3_aa: CASSGGTSRRNEQFF
clone_size: .; d_call: TRBD1; j_call: TRBJ2-7; v_call: TRBV5-1; cdr3_nt: TGCGCCAGCAGCCCGGACGGGACAGGTATCTACGAGCAGTACTTC; cdr3_aa: CASSPDGTGIYEQYF
clone_size: few; d_call: .; j_call: TRBJ2-6; v_call: TRBV10-2; cdr3_nt: TGCGCCAGCAGTGAGGCAGGGGCTGGGGCCAACGTCCTGACTTTC; cdr3_aa: CASSEAGAGANVLTF
clone_size: .; d_call: .; j_call: TRBJ1-2; v_call: TRBV19; cdr3_nt: TGTGCCAGTAGCCCATTAAGGACAGCTCTACACTATGGCTACACCTTC; cdr3_aa: CASSPLRTALHYGYTF
clone_size: .; d_call: TRBD1; j_call: TRBJ2-7; v_call: TRBV7-9; cdr3_nt: TGTGCCAGCAGCCGTGGGACAGGGGGTGGCGAGCAGTACTTC; cdr3_aa: CASSRGTGGGEQYF
clone_size: .; d_call: .; j_call: TRBJ2-1; v_call: TRBV6-1; cdr3_nt: TGTGCCAGCAGTCCGGGTATTTACAATGAGCAGTTCTTC; cdr3_aa: CASSPGIYNEQFF
clone_size: .; d_call: .; j_call: TRBJ2-1; v_call: TRBV14; cdr3_nt: TGTGCCAGCAGCCAGACAGTCTACAATGAGCAGTTCTTC; cdr3_aa: CASSQTVYNEQFF
clone_size: .; d_call: TRBD2; j_call: TRBJ2-7; v_call: TRBV4-1; cdr3_nt: TGCGCCAGCAGCCGTGGGACTAGCGGGAGGGCAGCCTACGAGCAGTACTTC; cdr3_aa: CASSRGTSGRAAYEQYF
clone_size: few; d_call: .; j_call: TRBJ1-1; v_call: TRBV6-6; cdr3_nt: TGTGCCAGCAGCTCAGACAGGCTCCAGAACGTCTTT; cdr3_aa: CASSSDRLQNVF
clone_size: .; d_call: .; j_call: TRBJ1-5; v_call: TRBV28; cdr3_nt: TGTGCCAGCAGTTTATGGGACAATAGCAATCAGCCCCAGCATTTT; cdr3_aa: CASSLWDNSNQPQHF
clone_size: .; d_call: TRBD1; j_call: TRBJ2-5; v_call: TRBV11-2; cdr3_nt: TGTGCCAGCAGCTCTACAGGGGGCTTTGAGACCCAGTACTTC; cdr3_aa: CASSSTGGFETQYF
clone_size: .; d_call: .; j_call: TRBJ2-2; v_call: TRBV19; cdr3_nt: TGTGCCAGTAGTATCGGGGGTACCGGGGAGCTGTTTTTT; cdr3_aa: CASSIGGTGELFF
clone_size: .; d_call: TRBD1; j_call: TRBJ1-5; v_call: TRBV7-9; cdr3_nt: TGTGCCAGCAGCCCAGGACAGGGGCCGAATCAGCCCCAGCATTTT; cdr3_aa: CASSPGQGPNQPQHF
clone_size: once; d_call: .; j_call: TRBJ1-6; v_call: TRBV5-4; cdr3_nt: TGTGCCAGCCGCCGTGGCTTAAATTCACCCCTCCACTTT; cdr3_aa: CASRRGLNSPLHF
clone_size: .; d_call: .; j_call: TRBJ2-1; v_call: TRBV5-1; cdr3_nt: TGCGCCAGCAGCTTGGAGTCGGGAGTGGGCAATGAGCAGTTCTTC; cdr3_aa: CASSLESGVGNEQFF
clone_size: .; d_call: TRBD2; j_call: TRBJ2-1; v_call: TRBV6-5; cdr3_nt: TGTGCCAGCAGTCCAACTAGCGGGAGAAACAATGAGCAGTTCTTC; cdr3_aa: CASSPTSGRNNEQFF
clone_size: .; d_call: .; j_call: TRBJ1-2; v_call: TRBV10-3; cdr3_nt: TGTGCCATCAGAGGTTTAGACAGGCCAAACTATGGCTACACCTTC; cdr3_aa: CAIRGLDRPNYGYTF
clone_size: .; d_call: TRBD1; j_call: TRBJ2-7; v_call: TRBV19; cdr3_nt: TGTGCCAGTAGCAGTGCGGGACAGGGGAGCTACGAGCAGTACTTC; cdr3_aa: CASSSAGQGSYEQYF
clone_size: .; d_call: .; j_call: TRBJ1-2; v_call: TRBV25-1; cdr3_nt: TGTGCCAGCAGTGAATGGGTAGCGGGGGGCTACACCTTC; cdr3_aa: CASSEWVAGGYTF
clone_size: .; d_call: .; j_call: TRBJ1-1; v_call: TRBV2; cdr3_nt: TGTGCCAGCAGTGAACCCCGAGGAACGAACACTGAAGCTTTCTTT; cdr3_aa: CASSEPRGTNTEAFF
clone_size: .; d_call: .; j_call: TRBJ2-6; v_call: TRBV30; cdr3_nt: TGTGCCTGGAGAGTCCCACTCTCTGGGGCCAACGTCCTGACTTTC; cdr3_aa: CAWRVPLSGANVLTF
clone_size: .; d_call: TRBD2; j_call: TRBJ2-7; v_call: TRBV5-4; cdr3_nt: TGTGCCAGCAGCTTTGGACTAGCAGGTTCCTACGAGCAGTACTTC; cdr3_aa: CASSFGLAGSYEQYF
clone_size: few; d_call: .; j_call: TRBJ2-5; v_call: TRBV5-1; cdr3_nt: TGCGCCAGCAGCTTGGGACAGGACCAAGAGACCCAGTACTTC; cdr3_aa: CASSLGQDQETQYF
clone_size: .; d_call: TRBD1; j_call: TRBJ1-4; v_call: TRBV4-2; cdr3_nt: TGTGCCAGCAGCCAACTGACAGGGACTAATGAAAAACTGTTTTTT; cdr3_aa: CASSQLTGTNEKLFF
clone_size: few; d_call: .; j_call: TRBJ2-2; v_call: TRBV6-5; cdr3_nt: TGTGCCAGCAGTTACTTCGGTTGGGGAGCGACCGGGGAGCTGTTTTTT; cdr3_aa: CASSYFGWGATGELFF
clone_size: once; d_call: .; j_call: TRBJ2-7; v_call: TRBV2; cdr3_nt: TGTGCCAGCAGTGAACCCCCAAGCAGGGTGCAGTACTTC; cdr3_aa: CASSEPPSRVQYF
clone_size: .; d_call: .; j_call: TRBJ2-7; v_call: TRBV5-4; cdr3_nt: TGTGCCAGCAGCTTCGAACCCCAGGGACACTACGAGCAGTACTTC; cdr3_aa: CASSFEPQGHYEQYF
clone_size: .; d_call: TRBD2; j_call: TRBJ2-3; v_call: TRBV11-1; cdr3_nt: TGTGCCAGCAGCTACGCGGGCGGGAGCCATACGCAGTATTTT; cdr3_aa: CASSYAGGSHTQYF